Shown below are 25 T cell receptor beta chains from a single sample sequenced in a study of cytomegalovirus exposure and HLA in healthy donors. PCR involved 60 Vbeta and 13 Jbeta primers. Only in-frame clones appear in the TCRdb table, and some are missing; sequencing was by immunoSEQ multiplex PCR. The table lists 150,000 or so clones, 80% to 90% of them singletons. Sequencing was performed on PBMCs. The receptor set was obtained from a woman aged 18-30 years in good health and CMV-seronegative.

The genes are TRBV11-3 and TRBJ2-7; 9 bases are shared with TRBD1. The V segment lost 5 bases and the J segment 5 bases; nucleotides outside the gene matches: 10. CDR1 and CDR2 (germline): SGHNT, YENEEA. This CDR3 spans 15 amino acids. DNA of the CDR3: TGTGCCAGCAGCCCCGATCGGGACAGGGCCCACGAGCAGTACTTC. This codes for CASSPDRDRAHEQYF. The full variable domain, with the rest looked up from reference TRBV11-3 and TRBJ2-7, is EAGVVQSPRYKIIEKKQPVAFWCNPISGHNTLYWYLQNLGQGPELLIRYENEEAVDDSQLPKDRFSAERLKGVDSTLKIQPAELGDSAVYLCASSPDRDRAHEQYFGPGTRLTVT.

The rearrangement uses TRBV28 and TRBJ1-2; D is perhaps TRBD1 (5 bases). This CDR3 region has 12 residues. Between the trimmed V and J ends, which lost 6 bases and 8 bases, there was a span of 13 bases. The V gene's germline CDR1 is MDHEN and CDR2 SYDVKM. CDR3 DNA sequence: TGTGCCAGCAGAAACAAGGGGTACGGCTACACCTTC. Translation: CASRNKGYGYTF.

This clone appeared a few times. The genes are TRBV5-8 and TRBJ1-5; D is possibly TRBD1 (6 bases). Trimming left V 3 bases short and J 3 bases short, with 13 bases between. The CDR3 length is 15 residues. CDR1 and CDR2 (germline): SGHTS, YDEGEE. The CDR3 nucleotides read TGTGCCAGCAGCTCGGGGACATCGGACAATCAGCCCCAGCATTTT. Its translation: CASSSGTSDNQPQHF.

The chain couples TRBV19 to TRBJ2-7; 7 bases match TRBD2. This CDR3 has 13 residues. The ends lost 0 bases at V and 7 bases at J; junction bases unmatched: 3. Germline V gene data show CDR1 as LNHDA and CDR2 as SQIVND (reference sequence). The CDR3 region is CASSIDREEEQYF. CDR3 DNA: TGTGCCAGTAGTATAGATCGGGAGGAGGAGCAGTACTTC.

The gene calls are TRBV28 and TRBJ2-1; tentatively, D is TRBD2 (6 bases). The ends were cut back, 6 bases at V and 7 bases at J, with 22 bases in the middle. The CDR3 totals 16 residues. Germline CDR1 reads MDHEN; CDR2 reads SYDVKM. The CDR3 nucleotides read TGTGCCAGCAGCCGGAGTAGGGACCGCGGGATAAATGAGCAGTTCTTC. This codes for CASSRSRDRGINEQFF.

The V and J genes are TRBV29-1 and TRBJ2-1; the D gene is possibly TRBD1 (6 bases). CDR3 length: 16 amino acids. The germline V gene encodes CDR1 SQVTM and CDR2 ANQGSEA. The CDR3 is CSWTHDRPSSYNEQFF. CDR3 DNA: TGCAGTTGGACTCACGACAGGCCAAGCTCCTACAATGAGCAGTTCTTC.

The J gene is TRBJ2-7, the V gene TRBV6-1, with TRBD2 matching 8 bases. Germline CDR1 is MNHNS and CDR2 is SASEGT. Germline trimming cut 8 bases from V and 9 bases from J; bases unmatched to any gene: 12. This CDR3 region has 13 residues. In DNA form, the CDR3 reads TGTGCCAGCCGATGGACCGGGCGGGAGGTGCAGTACTTC. The encoded protein is CASRWTGREVQYF.

J is TRBJ2-1 and V is TRBV2; 8 bases fit TRBD2. J lost 6 bases, V lost 4 bases, and 11 bases had no gene match. There are 16 residues in the CDR3. In germline, CDR1 is SNHLY, CDR2 FYNNEI. The CDR3 sequence is CASSVEAGELGNEQFF. The CDR3 bases are TGTGCCAGCAGTGTAGAAGCGGGGGAACTAGGCAATGAGCAGTTCTTC.

In its sample, this clone was seen once. This sequence joins TRBV7-8 and TRBJ2-2, with D maybe TRBD2 (5 bases). Germline V gives CDR1 SGHVS, CDR2 FQNEAQ. V was clipped by 4 bases and J by 3 bases, with 12 bases between them. The CDR3 extends over 15 amino acids. The CDR3 coding sequence is TGTGCCAGCAGCTCTGGACGGGGTTACACCGGGGAGCTGTTTTTT. Its protein product is CASSSGRGYTGELFF.

The chain has TRBV5-5 and TRBJ2-7, with TRBD1 matching 7 bases. The germline CDR1 and CDR2 sequences are SGHKS and YYEKEE (reference sequence). This CDR3 contains 14 residues. The ends lost 3 bases at V and 4 bases at J; junction bases unmatched: 7. CDR3 in DNA: TGTGCCAGCAGCTATACCGGGACAGATTACGAGCAGTACTTC. Amino acids: CASSYTGTDYEQYF.

The chain carries TRBV29-1 and TRBJ1-1, with 7 nucleotides matching TRBD1. The germline CDR1 and CDR2 sequences are SQVTM and ANQGSEA. The CDR3 totals 15 residues. J was trimmed by 0 bases and V by 5 bases; bases with no gene match: 9. The CDR3 loop is CSVRGTAFMNTEAFF. The CDR3 region has the DNA TGCAGCGTTAGGGGGACAGCCTTCATGAACACTGAAGCTTTCTTT. Variable domain in full (rest from reference TRBV29-1 and TRBJ1-1): SAVISQKPSRDICQRGTSLTIQCQVDSQVTMMFWYRQQPGQSLTLIATANQGSEATYESGFVIDKFPISRPNLTFSTLTVSNMSPEDSSIYLCSVRGTAFMNTEAFFGQGTRLTVV.

The CDR3 protein is CASSPGQFNYGYTF. In DNA form, the CDR3 reads TGTGCCAGTAGTCCGGGACAGTTTAACTATGGCTACACCTTC. The V call is TRBV19, the J call TRBJ1-2, with 7 bases aligning to TRBD1. The germline CDR1 and CDR2 sequences are LNHDA and SQIVND (reference sequence). V lost 5 bases to trimming and J lost 1 base; unmatched junction nucleotides: 4. The CDR3 covers 14 residues.

The chain's CDR3 is CASSRTGEYEQYF. The CDR3 DNA reads as TGTGCCAGCTCTAGGACAGGGGAATACGAGCAGTACTTC. J is TRBJ2-7 and V is TRBV18, with 9 bases fitting TRBD1. The V gene end was trimmed by 6 bases and the J gene end by 4 bases; junction bases not matched to a gene: 4. The germline gives CDR1 KGHSH, CDR2 LQKENI. The CDR3 runs 13 residues.

The V and J genes are TRBV7-6 and TRBJ1-1; 9 nucleotides match TRBD1. V lost 4 bases and J lost 6; bases outside the gene matches: 15. The CDR3 is 17 residues long. Per the germline V gene, CDR1 is SGHVS and CDR2 is FNYEAQ. DNA of the CDR3: TGTGCCAGCAGCTCTCTACCGGCTACAGGGGGCAGCGCTGAAGCTTTCTTT. Translation: CASSSLPATGGSAEAFF.

The chain links TRBV27 to TRBJ2-5; D unresolved. Judging by the DNA end, TRBJ2-7 fits better; the J call may be wrong. The CDR3 sequence is 12 residues long. Germline V lookup: CDR1 MNHEY, CDR2 SMNVEV (reference sequence). CDR3: CASSPNHYEQYF. The CDR3 DNA is TGTGCCAGCAGTCCGAACCATTACGAGCAGTACTTC.

The V gene is TRBV11-2, the J gene TRBJ1-4, with D unclear. V gave up 1 base and J gave up 6 bases, with 9 bases separating them. From germline, CDR1 is SGHAT and CDR2 FQNNGV. The length of the CDR3 is 14 residues. CDR3 nucleotide sequence: TGTGCCAGCAGCTTAGTAGTCACAGATGAAAAACTGTTTTTT. The encoded protein is CASSLVVTDEKLFF. Based on the CDR3 plus reference TRBV11-2 and TRBJ1-4, the full variable domain is EAGVAQSPRYKIIEKRQSVAFWCNPISGHATLYWYQQILGQGPKLLIQFQNNGVVDDSQLPKDRFSAERLKGVDSTLKIQPAKLEDSAVYLCASSLVVTDEKLFFGSGTQLSVL.

CDR3 amino acids: CASSPPTGMNQPQHF. The CDR3 DNA reads as TGTGCCAGCAGTCCCCCGACAGGGATGAATCAGCCCCAGCATTTT. The chain joins TRBV28 to TRBJ1-5; 7 bases fit TRBD1. Trimming took 5 bases from V and 4 from J; bases not matched to a gene: 8. The CDR3 totals 15 residues. Germline V gene lookup returns CDR1 MDHEN and CDR2 SYDVKM.

The rearrangement uses TRBV7-9 and TRBJ2-3, with TRBD2 matching over 10 bases. V shed 3 bases, J shed 3 bases, and the junction held 6 bases outside the gene matches. Germline V CDR1 and CDR2: SEHNR, FQNEAQ (reference sequence). This CDR3 is 16 amino acids long. The CDR3 nucleotides read TGTGCCAGCAGCTTCAGGCGGACTAGCGGAACAGATACGCAGTATTTT. As protein: CASSFRRTSGTDTQYF. Full variable domain (rest looked up from reference TRBV7-9 and TRBJ2-3): DTGVSQNPRHKITKRGQNVTFRCDPISEHNRLYWYRQTLGQGPEFLTYFQNEAQLEKSRLLSDRFSAERPKGSFSTLEIQRTEQGDSAMYLCASSFRRTSGTDTQYFGPGTRLTVL.

This chain links TRBV2 with TRBJ2-1; maybe TRBD2 (6 bases). The CDR3 has 15 residues. V shed 4 bases and J shed 2 bases, with 12 bases lying between them. Looked up from germline, CDR1 is SNHLY and CDR2 is FYNNEI. Here the CDR3 DNA reads TGTGCCAGCAGTGCGGGACTCCTAACCTACAATGAGCAGTTCTTC. Protein sequence: CASSAGLLTYNEQFF.

V is TRBV19 and J is TRBJ2-7; 9 nucleotides align to TRBD1. CDR3 size: 15 residues. CDR1 is LNHDA, CDR2 SQIVND, per germline (reference sequence). V trimming: 5 bases; J trimming: 1 base; junction bases outside the gene matches: 6. The DNA of the CDR3 is TGTGCCAGTAGTCTCGGACAGGGGAGGTCCTACGAGCAGTACTTC. Encoded protein: CASSLGQGRSYEQYF.

The gene calls are TRBV5-6 and TRBJ2-7; a possible D gene is TRBD1 (6 bases). The germline CDR1 and CDR2 sequences are SGHDT and YYEEEE. The V end was cut by 2 bases, the J end by 2 bases, with 14 bases between. The CDR3 runs to 15 residues. The CDR3 region has the DNA TGTGCCAGCAGCTTCTTCGGGACAACTACCTACGAGCAGTACTTC. The encoded protein is CASSFFGTTTYEQYF.

V gene TRBV7-9 combines with J gene TRBJ1-6; the match to TRBD1 covers 7 bases. The V and J ends lost 4 bases and 8 bases, in that order; junction bases with no gene match: 8. This CDR3 region has 15 residues. The germline gives CDR1 SEHNR, CDR2 FQNEAQ (reference sequence). The CDR3 loop is CASSSRLTGDSPLHF. CDR3 DNA sequence: TGTGCCAGCAGCTCGAGACTCACAGGGGATTCACCCCTCCACTTT.

The V gene is TRBV7-9, the J gene TRBJ1-5; no definite D call. This CDR3 has 14 amino acids. CDR1 is SEHNR, CDR2 FQNEAQ, per germline (reference sequence). V lost 5 bases to trimming and J lost 7 bases, with 15 bases between them. CDR3 nucleotide sequence: TGTGCCAGCAGCCCTTCTCCGGGGAACCAGCCCCAGCATTTT. Protein product: CASSPSPGNQPQHF.

This clone has more than one count but fewer than ten. This chain uses TRBV4-1 with TRBJ1-4; D not resolved. V lost 3 bases and J 7 bases, leaving 9 bases between the germline ends. Germline assignment: CDR1 MGHRA and CDR2 YSYEKL. This CDR3 is built from 13 residues. CDR3 bases: TGCGCCAGCAGCCAGTACGGGAGTGAAAAACTGTTTTTT. It yields the protein CASSQYGSEKLFF.

This clone was detected only once. The chain couples TRBV15 to TRBJ1-5; TRBD1 matches 11 bases. Trimming at V came to 1 base and at J to 6 bases, leaving 2 bases not matched to a gene. This CDR3 comprises 15 residues. Germline CDR1 reads LNHNV; CDR2 reads YYDKDF (reference sequence). CDR3 sequence: CATSRAGTGGQPQHF. CDR3 nucleotide sequence: TGTGCCACCAGCAGAGCCGGGACAGGGGGTCAGCCCCAGCATTTT.